This TCR beta chain originates from a study of T-cell memory formation after mild COVID-19. Study-wide context: The two donors had largely donor-specific TCR clusters. Overall study findings and caveats: Nothing confirmed that second-wave clones peaking on day 37 were specific for SARS-CoV-2. There were some responding clones in pre-infection memory, which suggested that cross-reactive memory had joined.

Details on this clonotype: Antigen specificity is unknown.

The CDR3 extends over 18 amino acids. From germline, CDR1 is MGHRA and CDR2 YSYEKL. V lost 4 bases, J lost 3 bases, and 25 bases lay in between. TCRdb reanalysed the 5' RACE reads using MiXCR and keeps one entry per CDR3 protein. The sample records roughly 310,000 distinct CDR3 sequences, more than 15% being singletons. This chain joins TRBV4-1 and TRBJ2-7; D might be TRBD1 (6 bases). The sequencing sample was made of PBMCs or a T cell subset sorted from them (not recorded which). This receptor was taken from a man younger than 30 who had mild COVID-19 (a few samples of this study predate the infection). Cell type and time point are not known. The CDR3 is CASSPQRTGYGKLYEQYF. CDR3 sequence (DNA): TGCGCCAGCAGCCCACAAAGAACAGGGTACGGAAAACTCTACGAGCAGTACTTC.